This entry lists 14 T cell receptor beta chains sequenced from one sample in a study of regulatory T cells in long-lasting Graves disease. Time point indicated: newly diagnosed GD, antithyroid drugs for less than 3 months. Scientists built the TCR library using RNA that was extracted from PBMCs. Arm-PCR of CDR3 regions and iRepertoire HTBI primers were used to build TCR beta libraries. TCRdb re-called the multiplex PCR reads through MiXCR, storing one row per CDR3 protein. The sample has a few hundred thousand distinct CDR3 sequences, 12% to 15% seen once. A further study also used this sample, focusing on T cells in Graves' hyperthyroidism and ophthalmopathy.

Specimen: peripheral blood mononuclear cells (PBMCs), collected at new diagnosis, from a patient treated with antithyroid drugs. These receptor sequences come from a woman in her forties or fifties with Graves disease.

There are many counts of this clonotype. CDR3 sequence: CASGTSIQGQPQHF. DNA for the CDR3: TGTGCCAGCGGAACATCGATCCAGGGTCAGCCCCAGCATTTT. The chain joins TRBV5-5 to TRBJ1-5; D may be TRBD1 (5 bases). There are 14 residues in the CDR3. Germline CDR1 reads SGHKS; CDR2 reads YYEKEE (reference sequence). V was clipped by 7 bases and J by 6 bases, with 17 bases between them.

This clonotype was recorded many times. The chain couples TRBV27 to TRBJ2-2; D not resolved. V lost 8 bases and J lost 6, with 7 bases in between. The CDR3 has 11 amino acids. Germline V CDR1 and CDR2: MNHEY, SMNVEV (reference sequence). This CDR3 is CASWKSGELFF. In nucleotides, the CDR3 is TGTGCCAGCTGGAAGTCCGGGGAGCTGTTTTTT.

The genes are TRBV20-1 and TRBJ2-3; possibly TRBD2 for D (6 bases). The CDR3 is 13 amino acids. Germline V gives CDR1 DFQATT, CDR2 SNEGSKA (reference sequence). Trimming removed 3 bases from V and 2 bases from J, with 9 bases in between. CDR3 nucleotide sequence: TGCAGTGCTAGGGAGGGGATCACAGATACGCAGTATTTT. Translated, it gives CSAREGITDTQYF.

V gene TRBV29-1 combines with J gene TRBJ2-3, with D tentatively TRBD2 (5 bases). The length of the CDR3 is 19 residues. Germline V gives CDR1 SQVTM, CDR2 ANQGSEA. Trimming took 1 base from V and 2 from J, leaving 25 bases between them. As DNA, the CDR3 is TGCAGCGTTGAAGGGCAGATGGGAGCCGGGGAAGCAAACACAGATACGCAGTATTTT. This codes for CSVEGQMGAGEANTDTQYF.

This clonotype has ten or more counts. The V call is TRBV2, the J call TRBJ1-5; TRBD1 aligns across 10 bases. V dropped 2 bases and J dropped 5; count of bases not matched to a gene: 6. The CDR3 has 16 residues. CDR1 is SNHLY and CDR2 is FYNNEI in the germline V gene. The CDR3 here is CASSESTTGGDQPQHF. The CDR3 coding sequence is TGTGCCAGCAGTGAATCAACGACAGGGGGCGATCAGCCCCAGCATTTT.

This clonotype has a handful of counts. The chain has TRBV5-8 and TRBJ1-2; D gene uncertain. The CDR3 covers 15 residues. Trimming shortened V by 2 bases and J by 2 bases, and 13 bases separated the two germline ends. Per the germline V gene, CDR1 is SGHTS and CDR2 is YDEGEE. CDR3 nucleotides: TGTGCCAGCAGCTTTTCGGGCAGGAGGAACTATGGCTACACCTTC. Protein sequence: CASSFSGRRNYGYTF.

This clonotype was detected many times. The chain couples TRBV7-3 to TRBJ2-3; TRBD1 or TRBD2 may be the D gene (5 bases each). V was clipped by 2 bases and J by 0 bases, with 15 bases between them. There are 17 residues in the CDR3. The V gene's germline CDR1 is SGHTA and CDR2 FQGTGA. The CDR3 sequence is CASSLAGTDASTDTQYF. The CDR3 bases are TGTGCCAGCAGCTTAGCAGGGACGGACGCTAGCACAGATACGCAGTATTTT.

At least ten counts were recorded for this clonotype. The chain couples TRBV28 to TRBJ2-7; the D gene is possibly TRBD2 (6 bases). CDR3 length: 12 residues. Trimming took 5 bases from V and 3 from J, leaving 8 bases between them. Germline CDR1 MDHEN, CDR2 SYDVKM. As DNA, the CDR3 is TGTGCCAGCAGTCGGCGGGGCTACGAGCAGTACTTC. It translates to CASSRRGYEQYF.

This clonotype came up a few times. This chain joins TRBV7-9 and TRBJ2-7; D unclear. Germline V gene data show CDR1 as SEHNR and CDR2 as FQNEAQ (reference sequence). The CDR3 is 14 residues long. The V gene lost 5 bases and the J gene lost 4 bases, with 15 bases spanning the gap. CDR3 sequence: CASSPRRSQYEQYF. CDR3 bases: TGTGCCAGCAGCCCCAGGAGATCGCAATACGAGCAGTACTTC.

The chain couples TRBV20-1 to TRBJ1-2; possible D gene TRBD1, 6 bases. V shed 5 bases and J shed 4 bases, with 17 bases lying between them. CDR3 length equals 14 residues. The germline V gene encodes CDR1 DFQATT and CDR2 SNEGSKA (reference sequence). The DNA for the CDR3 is TGCAGTGCTCCTGATCCGCGGACAGCCTATGGCTACACCTTC. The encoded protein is CSAPDPRTAYGYTF.

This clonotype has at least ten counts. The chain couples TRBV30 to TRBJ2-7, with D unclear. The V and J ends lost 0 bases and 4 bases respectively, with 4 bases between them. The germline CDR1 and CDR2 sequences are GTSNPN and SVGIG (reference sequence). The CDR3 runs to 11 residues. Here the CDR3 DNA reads TGTGCCTGGAGTGTGGGGTACGAGCAGTACTTC. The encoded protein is CAWSVGYEQYF.

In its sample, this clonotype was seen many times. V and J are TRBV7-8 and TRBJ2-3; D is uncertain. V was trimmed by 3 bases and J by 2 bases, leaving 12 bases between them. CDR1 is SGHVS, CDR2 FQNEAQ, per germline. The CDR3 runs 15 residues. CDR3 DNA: TGTGCCAGCAGCTTGTACTACAGTCTCACAGATACGCAGTATTTT. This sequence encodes CASSLYYSLTDTQYF. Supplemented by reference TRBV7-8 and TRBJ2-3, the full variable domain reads GAGVSQSPRYKVAKRGQDVALRCDPISGHVSLFWYQQALGQGPEFLTYFQNEAQLDKSGLPSDRFFAERPEGSVSTLKIQRTQQEDSAVYLCASSLYYSLTDTQYFGPGTRLTVL.

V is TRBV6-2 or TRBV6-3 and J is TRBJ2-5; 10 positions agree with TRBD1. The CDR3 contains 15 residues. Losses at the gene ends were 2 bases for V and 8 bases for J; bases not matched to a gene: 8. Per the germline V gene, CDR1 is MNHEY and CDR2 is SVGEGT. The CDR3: CASSYGGTGEGTQYF. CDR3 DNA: TGTGCCAGCAGTTACGGCGGGACAGGGGAGGGCACCCAGTACTTC.

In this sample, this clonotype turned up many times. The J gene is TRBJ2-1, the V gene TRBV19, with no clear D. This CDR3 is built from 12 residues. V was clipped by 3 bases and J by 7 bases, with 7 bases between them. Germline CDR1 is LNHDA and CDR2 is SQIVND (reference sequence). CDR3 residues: CASSIIRNEQFF. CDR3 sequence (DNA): TGTGCCAGTAGTATCATTAGGAATGAGCAGTTCTTC.